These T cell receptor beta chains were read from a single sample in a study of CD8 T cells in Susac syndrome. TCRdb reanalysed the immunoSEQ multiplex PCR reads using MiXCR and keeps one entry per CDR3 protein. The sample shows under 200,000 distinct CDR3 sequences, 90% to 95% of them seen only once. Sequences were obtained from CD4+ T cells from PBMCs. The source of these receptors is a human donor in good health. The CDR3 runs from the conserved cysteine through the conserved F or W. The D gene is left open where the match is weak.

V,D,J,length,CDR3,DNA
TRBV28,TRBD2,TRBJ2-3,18,CASSLRHGLAASTDTQYF,TGTGCCAGCAGTTTACGCCACGGACTAGCGGCTAGCACAGATACGCAGTATTTT
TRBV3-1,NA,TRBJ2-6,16,CASSQGSAAGANVLTF,TGTGCCAGCAGCCAAGGCTCAGCCGCTGGGGCCAACGTCCTGACTTTC
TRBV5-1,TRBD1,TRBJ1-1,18,CASSWTGTGPLMNTEAFF,TGCGCCAGCAGCTGGACCGGGACAGGGCCCTTAATGAACACTGAAGCTTTCTTT
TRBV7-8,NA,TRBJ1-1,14,CASSLIGRDTEAFF,TGTGCCAGCAGCTTAATCGGCAGGGACACTGAAGCTTTCTTT
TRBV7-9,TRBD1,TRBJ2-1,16,CASSLRQGFSYNEQFF,TGTGCCAGCAGCTTACGACAGGGCTTTTCCTACAATGAGCAGTTCTTC
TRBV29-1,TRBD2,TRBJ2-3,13,CSVAGGRTDTQYF,TGCAGCGTTGCGGGGGGGAGGACAGATACGCAGTATTTT
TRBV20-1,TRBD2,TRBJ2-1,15,CSATGSSGTYNEQFF,TGCAGTGCTACTGGCTCTAGCGGAACCTACAATGAGCAGTTCTTC
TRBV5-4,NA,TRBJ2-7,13,CASSLRGAGEQYF,TGTGCCAGCAGCTTGCGGGGGGCGGGTGAGCAGTACTTC
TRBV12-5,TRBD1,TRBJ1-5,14,CASGGGQHNQPQHF,TGTGCTAGTGGCGGGGGACAGCACAATCAGCCCCAGCATTTT
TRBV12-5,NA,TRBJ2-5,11,CASGLGETQYF,TGTGCTAGTGGCCTGGGGGAGACCCAGTACTTC
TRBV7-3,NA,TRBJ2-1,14,CASSLTHGDNEQFF,TGTGCCAGCAGCTTAACCCACGGGGACAATGAGCAGTTCTTC
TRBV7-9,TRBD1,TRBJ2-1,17,CASSLAWTGEGQDEQFF,TGTGCCAGCAGCTTAGCTTGGACAGGGGAGGGTCAAGATGAGCAGTTCTTC
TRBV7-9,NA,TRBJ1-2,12,CASSLVARGYTF,TGTGCCAGCAGCTTAGTGGCTCGGGGCTACACCTTC
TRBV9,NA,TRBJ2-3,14,CASSNLQRGDTQYF,TGTGCCAGCAGCAACCTCCAACGGGGTGATACGCAGTATTTT
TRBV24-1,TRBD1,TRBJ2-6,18,CATSDTRTGIPGANVLTF,TGTGCCACCAGTGATACTAGGACAGGAATCCCTGGGGCCAACGTCCTGACTTTC
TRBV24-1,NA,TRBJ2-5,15,CATSDSGTVSETQYF,TGTGCCACCAGTGATTCGGGGACCGTCTCGGAGACCCAGTACTTC
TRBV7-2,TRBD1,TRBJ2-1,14,CASSSGTGYNEQFF,TGTGCCAGCAGCTCCGGGACAGGGTACAATGAGCAGTTCTTC
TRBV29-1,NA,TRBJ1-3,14,CSAGGSGSGNTIYF,TGCAGCGCGGGGGGCAGCGGCTCTGGAAACACCATATATTTT
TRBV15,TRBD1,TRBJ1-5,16,CATSITTGGSNQPQHF,TGTGCCACCAGCATCACGACAGGGGGCTCAAATCAGCCCCAGCATTTT